The TCR beta chain under discussion was sequenced for a study of cytomegalovirus exposure and HLA in healthy donors. Overall study: Most genotyped donors, roughly 83% of about 400, had Caucasian-associated genetic ancestry. General observations from the study: Per a later analysis, about 17,000 TCR beta sequences showed association with HLA alleles at 0.05 false discovery rate. A reported reduction in N-insertions relative to the 666-donor mean was seen in an Asian-associated ancestry cluster in a later analysis. The authors enumerated 164 TCR beta chains as linked to cytomegalovirus.

Use of 60 Vbeta and 13 Jbeta primers characterized the PCR. Method: immunoSEQ multiplex PCR; TCRdb's copy keeps in-frame clones and lacks some. The sample lists more than 70,000 clones, approximately 70% occurring once. This CDR3 is built from 18 residues. Germline trimming cut 4 bases from V and 4 bases from J; bases unmatched to any gene: 12. Germline V CDR1 and CDR2: SGHNT, YYREEE (reference sequence). Worth noting for this clone: No antigen is known for it.

The source of this sequence is a woman between 45 and 60 years old in good health and CMV-seropositive. The genes are TRBV5-4 and TRBJ2-5; 14 positions agree with TRBD2. Sequenced material: PBMCs. CDR3 sequence: CASSPGGLAGAAGETQYF. The CDR3 bases are TGTGCCAGCAGCCCTGGGGGACTAGCGGGGGCCGCGGGAGAGACCCAGTACTTC.